This T cell receptor (beta chain) was found in a study of CD8+CD57+ T cells in acquired aplastic anemia. Study findings and constraints: Roughly 30 sequences, all CD8+ CDR3, were shared between patients and controls.

Profiling that covered TCR beta VDJ and CDR3 relied on genomic DNA as its template. TCRdb re-analysed the reads in MiXCR, keeping a single row per CDR3 protein. The sample yields around 190,000 distinct CDR3 sequences, 45% to 60% seen once. V was pared by 5 bases and J by 5 bases, with 12 bases between. Germline V gene lookup returns CDR1 SEHNR and CDR2 FQNEAQ (reference sequence). CDR3 length equals 14 residues. Worth noting for this clonotype: Its matching antigen is unknown.

Patients included in sequencing had previously demonstrated CD8+CD57+ cell expansion by flow cytometry. Every patient presented with severe acquired aplastic anemia. Untreated patients provided the blood samples, with no therapy given before sampling. The origin of this receptor is a human donor with aplastic anemia. Sequencing input: sorted CD4+, CD8+, or CD8+CD57+ T cells (not recorded which) from PBMCs. V is TRBV7-9 and J is TRBJ1-4; possible D gene TRBD1, 5 bases. The CDR3 sequence: CASSADSLNEKLFF. Here the CDR3 DNA reads TGTGCCAGCAGCGCAGACAGCCTGAATGAAAAACTGTTTTTT.